Detailed here is one T cell receptor beta chain. The antigen is not known. The data were taken from a study of cytomegalovirus exposure and HLA in healthy donors. In the study overall: The 650 to 850 first-cohort repertoires and the approximately 110 validation repertoires shared the same platform, a later analysis reported. Findings and caveats of the study: A few chains tied to CMV proved CMV antigen-specific in vitro. Reported results showed that the classifier diagnosed cytomegalovirus status with high specificity and sensitivity. Among TCR beta chains, those listed as cytomegalovirus-associated numbered 164.

V dropped 9 bases and J dropped 0 bases, with 15 bases sitting between them. Germline CDR1 is SGHNT and CDR2 is YYREEE (reference sequence). This CDR3 has 14 residues. Libraries were prepared by immunoSEQ multiplex PCR; TCRdb keeps only in-frame clonotypes and omits some of them. The sample has approximately 180,000 clones, about 83% seen once; the top ten hold roughly 1.5%. This chain joins TRBV5-4 and TRBJ1-1; perhaps TRBD1 as D (5 bases). The specimen sequenced was PBMCs. This receptor was taken from a woman between 18 and 29 years old in good health and CMV-seronegative. CDR3 in DNA: TGTGCCACCCTGACAGCAAACATGAACACTGAAGCTTTCTTT. As protein: CATLTANMNTEAFF.